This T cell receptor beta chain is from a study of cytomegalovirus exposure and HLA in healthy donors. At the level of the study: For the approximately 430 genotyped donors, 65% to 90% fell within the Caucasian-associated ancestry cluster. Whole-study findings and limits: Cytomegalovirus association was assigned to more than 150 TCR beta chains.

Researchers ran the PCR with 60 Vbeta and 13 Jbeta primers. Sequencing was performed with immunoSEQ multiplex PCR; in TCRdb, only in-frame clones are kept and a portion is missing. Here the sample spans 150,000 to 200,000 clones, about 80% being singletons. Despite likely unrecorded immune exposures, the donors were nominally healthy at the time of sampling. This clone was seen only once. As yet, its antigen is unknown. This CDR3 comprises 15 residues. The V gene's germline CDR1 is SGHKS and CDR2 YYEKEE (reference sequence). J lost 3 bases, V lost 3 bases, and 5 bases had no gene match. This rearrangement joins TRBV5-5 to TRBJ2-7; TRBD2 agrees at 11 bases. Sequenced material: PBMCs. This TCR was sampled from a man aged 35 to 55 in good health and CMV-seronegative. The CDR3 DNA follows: TGTGCCAGCAGCTACCTAGCGGGAGGAAACTACGAGCAGTACGTC. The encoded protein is CASSYLAGGNYEQYV.